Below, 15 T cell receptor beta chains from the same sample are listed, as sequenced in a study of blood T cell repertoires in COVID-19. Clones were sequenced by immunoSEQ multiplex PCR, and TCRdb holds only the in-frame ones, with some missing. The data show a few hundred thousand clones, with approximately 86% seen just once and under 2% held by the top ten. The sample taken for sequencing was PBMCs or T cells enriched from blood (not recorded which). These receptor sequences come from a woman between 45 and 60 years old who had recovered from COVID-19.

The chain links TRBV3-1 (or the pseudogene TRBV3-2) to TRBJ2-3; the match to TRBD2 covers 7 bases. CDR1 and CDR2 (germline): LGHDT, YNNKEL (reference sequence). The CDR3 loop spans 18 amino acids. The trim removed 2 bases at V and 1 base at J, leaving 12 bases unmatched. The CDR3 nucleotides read TGTGCCAGCAGCCAATTCCTGCGGACTAGTATTCGCACAGATACGCAGTATTTT. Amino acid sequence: CASSQFLRTSIRTDTQYF.

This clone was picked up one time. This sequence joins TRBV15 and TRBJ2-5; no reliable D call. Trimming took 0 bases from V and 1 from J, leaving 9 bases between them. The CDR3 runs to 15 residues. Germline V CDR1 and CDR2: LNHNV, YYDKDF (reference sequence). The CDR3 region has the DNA TGTGCCACCAGCAGAGAGAAGAGACTCCAAGAGACCCAGTACTTC. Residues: CATSREKRLQETQYF.

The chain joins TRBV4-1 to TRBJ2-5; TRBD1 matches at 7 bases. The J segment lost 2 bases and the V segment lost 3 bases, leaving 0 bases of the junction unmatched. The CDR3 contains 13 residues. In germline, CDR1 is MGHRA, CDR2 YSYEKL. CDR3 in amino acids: CASSQGQQETQYF. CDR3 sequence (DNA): TGCGCCAGCAGCCAGGGACAGCAAGAGACCCAGTACTTC.

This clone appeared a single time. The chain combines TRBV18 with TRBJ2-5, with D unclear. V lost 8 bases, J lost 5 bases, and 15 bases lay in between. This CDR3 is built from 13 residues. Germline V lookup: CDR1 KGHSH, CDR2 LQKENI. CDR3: CASNHLQRETQYF. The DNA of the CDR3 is TGTGCCAGCAATCACCTCCAGAGGGAGACCCAGTACTTC.

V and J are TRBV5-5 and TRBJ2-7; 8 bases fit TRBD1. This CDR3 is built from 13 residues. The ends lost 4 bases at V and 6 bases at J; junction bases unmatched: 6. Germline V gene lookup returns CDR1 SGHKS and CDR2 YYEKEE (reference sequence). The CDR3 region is CASSRDRLGEQYF. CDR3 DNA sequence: TGTGCCAGCAGCCGGGACAGGCTCGGCGAGCAGTACTTC.

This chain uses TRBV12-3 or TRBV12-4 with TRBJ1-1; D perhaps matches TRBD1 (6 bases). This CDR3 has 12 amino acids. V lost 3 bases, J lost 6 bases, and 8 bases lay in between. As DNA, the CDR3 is TGTGCCAGCAGTTTGGGGACACCTGAAGCTTTCTTT. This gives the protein CASSLGTPEAFF.

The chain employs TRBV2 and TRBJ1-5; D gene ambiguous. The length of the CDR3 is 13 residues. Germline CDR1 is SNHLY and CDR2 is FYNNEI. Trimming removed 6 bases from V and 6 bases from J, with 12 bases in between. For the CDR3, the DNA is TGTGCCAGCAGCTCTGATTCGAGTCAGCCCCAGCATTTT. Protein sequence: CASSSDSSQPQHF.

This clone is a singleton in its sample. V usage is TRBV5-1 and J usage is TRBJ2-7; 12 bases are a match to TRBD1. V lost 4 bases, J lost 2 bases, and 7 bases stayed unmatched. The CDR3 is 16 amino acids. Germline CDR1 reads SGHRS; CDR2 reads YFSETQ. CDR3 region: CASSPSGTGGTYEQYF. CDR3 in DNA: TGCGCCAGCAGCCCCTCCGGGACAGGGGGCACCTACGAGCAGTACTTC.

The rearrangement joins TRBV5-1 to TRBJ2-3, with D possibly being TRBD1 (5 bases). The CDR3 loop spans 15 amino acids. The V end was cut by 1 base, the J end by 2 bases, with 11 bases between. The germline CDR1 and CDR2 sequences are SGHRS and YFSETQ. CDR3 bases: TGCGCCAGCAGCTTGCAGGGCGCGTACACAGATACGCAGTATTTT. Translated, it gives CASSLQGAYTDTQYF.

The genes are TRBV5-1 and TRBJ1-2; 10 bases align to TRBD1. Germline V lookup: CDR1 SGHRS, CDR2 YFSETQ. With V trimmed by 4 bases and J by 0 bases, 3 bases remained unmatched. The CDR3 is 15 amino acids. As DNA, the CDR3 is TGCGCCAGCAGCCCGGACAGGGGGACTAACTATGGCTACACCTTC. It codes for CASSPDRGTNYGYTF.

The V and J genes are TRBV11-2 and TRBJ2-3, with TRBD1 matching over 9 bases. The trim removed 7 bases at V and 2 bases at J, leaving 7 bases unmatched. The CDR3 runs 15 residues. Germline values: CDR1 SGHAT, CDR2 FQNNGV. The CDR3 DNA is TGTGCCAGCACCAGGGGGGACAGGGTCACAGATACGCAGTATTTT. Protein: CASTRGDRVTDTQYF.

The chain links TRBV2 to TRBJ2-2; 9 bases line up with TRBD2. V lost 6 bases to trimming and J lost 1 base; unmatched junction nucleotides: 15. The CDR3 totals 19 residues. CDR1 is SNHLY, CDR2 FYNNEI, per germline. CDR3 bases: TGTGCCAGCAGCCCGTGGGCGACTAGCGGACAAAAGAACACCGGGGAGCTGTTTTTT. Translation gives CASSPWATSGQKNTGELFF.

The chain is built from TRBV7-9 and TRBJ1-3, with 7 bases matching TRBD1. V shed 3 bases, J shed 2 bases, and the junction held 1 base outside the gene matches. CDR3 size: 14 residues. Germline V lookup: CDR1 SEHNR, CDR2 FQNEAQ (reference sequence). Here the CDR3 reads CASSLGQTGNTIYF. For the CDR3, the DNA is TGTGCCAGCAGCTTGGGACAGACTGGAAACACCATATATTTT.

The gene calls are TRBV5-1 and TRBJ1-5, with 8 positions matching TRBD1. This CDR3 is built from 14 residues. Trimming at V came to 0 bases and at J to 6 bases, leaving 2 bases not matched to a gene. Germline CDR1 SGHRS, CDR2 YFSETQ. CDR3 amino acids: CASSLDRGGQPQHF. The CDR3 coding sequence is TGCGCCAGCAGCTTGGACAGGGGGGGTCAGCCCCAGCATTTT.

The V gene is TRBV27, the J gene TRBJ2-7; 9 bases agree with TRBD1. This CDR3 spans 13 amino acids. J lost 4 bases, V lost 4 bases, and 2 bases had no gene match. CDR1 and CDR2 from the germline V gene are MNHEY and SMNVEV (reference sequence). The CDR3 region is CASSWGQGYEQYF. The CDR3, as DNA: TGTGCCAGCAGTTGGGGACAGGGTTACGAGCAGTACTTC.